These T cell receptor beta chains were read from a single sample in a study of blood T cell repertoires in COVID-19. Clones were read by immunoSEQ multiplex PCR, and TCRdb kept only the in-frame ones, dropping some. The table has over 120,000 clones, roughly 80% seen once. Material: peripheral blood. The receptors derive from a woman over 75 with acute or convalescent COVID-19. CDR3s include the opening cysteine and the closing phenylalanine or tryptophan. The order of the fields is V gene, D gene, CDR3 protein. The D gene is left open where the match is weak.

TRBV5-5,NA,CASNLFLSRGKMDYGYTF
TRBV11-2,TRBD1,CASSRRQGAGPNTEAFF
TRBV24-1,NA,CATSFQGDTQYF
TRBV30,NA,CAWSQGNEQFF
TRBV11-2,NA,CASSFPGQHEGTNEKLFF
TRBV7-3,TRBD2,CASSLLGLGLAGTDTQYF
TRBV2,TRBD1,CASSATGAGNEKLFF
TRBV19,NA,CATSGQANYGYTF
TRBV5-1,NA,CASSSSGAGGELFF
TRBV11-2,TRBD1,CASSLERDRGNSPLHF
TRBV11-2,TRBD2,CASSSSGGETQYF
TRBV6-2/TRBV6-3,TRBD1,CASSREWDRGQSSYNSPLHF
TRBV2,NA,CASSQGSYYGYTF
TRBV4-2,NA,CASSQDGVAGYGYTF
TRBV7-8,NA,CASSLVVIPGVRWPQHF
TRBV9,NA,CASSVESAPGREKLFF
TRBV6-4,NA,CASSDGRSGANVLTF
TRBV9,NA,CASSVPDRPEKLFF
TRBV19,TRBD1,CASSPQGTYGYTF
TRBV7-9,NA,CASSLASGMNTEAFF
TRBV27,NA,CASSSAAGLTYEQYF
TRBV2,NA,CASSASGSGNSPLHF
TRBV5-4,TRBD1,CASSKGQGDTEAFF
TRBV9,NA,CASSPYPYDTQYF
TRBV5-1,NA,CASSLGQGGSPLHF
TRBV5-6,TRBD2,CARGGLVSYNEQFF
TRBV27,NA,CASSFVGQGKSGGSGELFF
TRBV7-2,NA,CASSSAWGDQETQYF
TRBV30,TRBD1,CAWLAGTGGETEAFF
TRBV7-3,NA,CASSLAGHQETQYF
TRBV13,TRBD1,CASSSNLRGTGGELFF
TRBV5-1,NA,CASSSGNEKLFF
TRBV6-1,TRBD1,CASSDRDRWAEAFF
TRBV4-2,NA,CASSQESSVNTGELFF
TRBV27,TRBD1,CASSPQTGGNQPQHF
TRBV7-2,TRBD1,CASSLVSDRAHEQYF
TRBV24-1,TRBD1,CATSDFAPGQGARTTEAFF
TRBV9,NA,CASSSGGAPHDYGYTF
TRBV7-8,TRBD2,CASSLGTSGGQTDTQYF
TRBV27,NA,CASSPTSSGANVLTF
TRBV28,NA,CASSPLGTGNTEAFF
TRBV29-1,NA,CSVDNRANTEAFF
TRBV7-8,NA,CASSLGGGSYEQYF
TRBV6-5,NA,CASRGGGQDTQYF
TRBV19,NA,CARPLGGTLGQPQHF
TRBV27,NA,CASSSKISSYEQYF
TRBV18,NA,CASSIRQSENTEAFF
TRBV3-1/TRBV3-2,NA,CASSQDRPNYGYTF
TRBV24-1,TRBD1,CAMNPMTGGSYEQYF
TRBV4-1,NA,CASSQERVAGLNTEAFF
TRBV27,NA,CASSSSKGNYGYTF
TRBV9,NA,CASSVEGRHQPQHF
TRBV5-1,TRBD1,CASSGGGSGQHGYTF